These 20 T cell receptor beta chains were sequenced from one sample in a study of control samples from healthy donors and cancer patients (dated by TCRdb to 2018 to 2021). The method was the immunoSEQ multiplex PCR assay. TCRdb carries this immuneACCESS record with in-frame sequences only. Its versions omit some clonotypes, under half of them owing to an unresolved V gene in the studies checked, with the rest unexplained. The sample table shows around 70,000 clones, and 94% are seen once. Clones ranked in the top ten supply 2.8% of the sample. The sequenced material came from blood. All receptors derive from a woman aged 25 to 39 in good health.

The chain carries TRBV5-1 and TRBJ1-5; D not certain. CDR3 length: 15 residues. Trimming left V 0 bases short and J 3 bases short, with 10 bases between. Germline V gives CDR1 SGHRS, CDR2 YFSETQ. The CDR3 DNA follows: TGCGCCAGCAGCTTGGGCTCAGGACCCAATCAGCCCCAGCATTTT. Translating gives CASSLGSGPNQPQHF.

Only one count was recorded for this clone. The identical CDR3 is also encoded by other nucleotide sequences in the sample. J is TRBJ1-2 and V is TRBV5-1; 7 nucleotides align to TRBD1. V shed 0 bases, J shed 2 bases, and the junction held 1 base outside the gene matches. Germline V gene lookup returns CDR1 SGHRS and CDR2 YFSETQ. The CDR3 runs 14 residues. CDR3 sequence: CASSLGQGNYGYTF. As DNA, the CDR3 is TGCGCCAGCAGCTTGGGACAGGGAAACTATGGCTACACCTTC.

The chain combines TRBV5-8 with TRBJ1-1; tentative D call: TRBD1 (5 bases). The V and J ends lost 4 bases and 4 bases respectively, with 32 bases between them. CDR3 size: 20 residues. Germline V gene lookup returns CDR1 SGHTS and CDR2 YDEGEE. CDR3 protein: CASSIVRTRATMRHGTEAFF. DNA of the CDR3: TGTGCCAGCAGCATCGTTAGAACCAGGGCAACAATGCGGCATGGCACTGAAGCTTTCTTT.

The J gene is TRBJ2-7, the V gene TRBV24-1; no firm D call. CDR3 length: 13 amino acids. V was shortened by 7 bases and J by 3 bases, with 12 bases between the two germline ends. The germline gives CDR1 KGHDR, CDR2 SFDVKD. The CDR3 region is CATRPVGIYEQYV. CDR3 DNA sequence: TGTGCCACCAGGCCTGTGGGGATCTACGAGCAGTACGTC.

The chain combines TRBV5-6 with TRBJ1-3; no reliable D call. V dropped 4 bases and J dropped 4 bases, with 15 bases sitting between them. The CDR3 runs 15 residues. Germline V lookup: CDR1 SGHDT, CDR2 YYEEEE. The CDR3 DNA reads TGTGCCAGCAGCACAAACATGGGTCCAGGAAACACCATATATTTT. Amino acids: CASSTNMGPGNTIYF. Using reference TRBV5-6 and TRBJ1-3 for the parts outside the CDR3, the full variable domain is DAGVTQSPTHLIKTRGQQVTLRCSPKSGHDTVSWYQQALGQGPQFIFQYYEEEERQRGNFPDRFSGHQFPNYSSELNVNALLLGDSALYLCASSTNMGPGNTIYFGEGSWLTVV.

The chain combines TRBV4-1 with TRBJ2-7; 9 nucleotides line up with TRBD2. Unmatched junction bases numbered 8, after V lost 1 base and J lost 4 bases. This CDR3 is built from 16 residues. Per germline, CDR1 MGHRA and CDR2 YSYEKL. The CDR3 loop reads CASSQASGGLVYEQYV. CDR3 coding DNA: TGCGCCAGCAGCCAAGCAAGCGGGGGGTTAGTATACGAGCAGTACGTC.

This chain uses TRBV5-4 with TRBJ1-1; 7 bases align to TRBD1. The CDR3 runs to 14 residues. Germline V gene data show CDR1 as SGHNT and CDR2 as YYREEE (reference sequence). After removal of 3 bases from V and 4 bases from J, the junction contained 6 bases not matched to a gene. The CDR3 loop reads CASSWYRGSTEAFF. The CDR3 DNA sequence: TGTGCCAGCAGCTGGTACAGGGGAAGCACTGAAGCTTTCTTT. Variable domain in full (rest from reference TRBV5-4 and TRBJ1-1): ETGVTQSPTHLIKTRGQQVTLRCSSQSGHNTVSWYQQALGQGPQFIFQYYREEENGRGNFPPRFSGLQFPNYSSELNVNALELDDSALYLCASSWYRGSTEAFFGQGTRLTVV.

This clone has just one count. This rearrangement joins TRBV19 to TRBJ1-2; maybe TRBD1 (5 bases). The CDR3 has 14 amino acids. Germline V gives CDR1 LNHDA, CDR2 SQIVND (reference sequence). V was cut by 5 bases and J by 4 bases, with 14 bases left in between. CDR3 in amino acids: CASSSDTQIYGYTF. In DNA form, the CDR3 reads TGTGCCAGTAGTTCGGACACTCAGATCTATGGCTACACCTTC.

This sequence joins TRBV5-1 and TRBJ2-6; D is uncertain. Trimming took 1 base from V and 1 from J, leaving 9 bases between them. The CDR3 is made up of 16 amino acids. In germline, CDR1 is SGHRS, CDR2 YFSETQ. Here the CDR3 DNA reads TGCGCCAGCAGCTTGTGGTCTGGATCTGGGGCCAACGTCCTGACTTTC. It is translated as CASSLWSGSGANVLTF.

This sequence joins TRBV2 and TRBJ1-1, with D possibly being TRBD1 (5 bases). Germline V CDR1 and CDR2: SNHLY, FYNNEI. The V and J ends lost 1 base and 5 bases respectively, with 8 bases between them. The CDR3 sequence is 13 residues long. This chain's CDR3 is CASSEGDGTEAFF. CDR3 in DNA: TGTGCCAGCAGTGAAGGGGACGGTACTGAAGCTTTCTTT. Filled out from reference TRBV2 and TRBJ1-1, the complete variable domain reads EPEVTQTPSHQVTQMGQEVILRCVPISNHLYFYWYRQILGQKVEFLVSFYNNEISEKSEIFDDQFSVERPDGSNFTLKIRSTKLEDSAMYFCASSEGDGTEAFFGQGTRLTVV.

The CDR3 region is CASSIGGRGTEAFF. The CDR3 DNA sequence: TGTGCCAGTAGTATTGGGGGAAGGGGCACTGAAGCTTTCTTT. The gene calls are TRBV19 and TRBJ1-1; D is possibly TRBD1 (5 bases). The germline V and J ends were trimmed by 3 bases and 4 bases, with 12 bases remaining between them. Germline V gene sequence: CDR1 LNHDA, CDR2 SQIVND (reference sequence). The CDR3 contains 14 residues. The complete variable domain, with remaining parts taken from reference TRBV19 and TRBJ1-1, reads DGGITQSPKYLFRKEGQNVTLSCEQNLNHDAMYWYRQDPGQGLRLIYYSQIVNDFQKGDIAEGYSVSREKKESFPLTVTSAQKNPTAFYLCASSIGGRGTEAFFGQGTRLTVV.

This clone has only a few counts. This chain connects TRBV6-6 to TRBJ1-5; D not certain. The germline CDR1 and CDR2 sequences are MNHNY and SVGAGI (reference sequence). V was cut by 6 bases and J by 3 bases, with 18 bases left in between. This CDR3 region has 16 residues. CDR3 residues: CASSLNPANPNQPQHF. The CDR3 bases are TGTGCCAGCAGCCTGAACCCGGCAAACCCCAATCAGCCCCAGCATTTT.

This clone was recorded once. The chain links TRBV5-1 to TRBJ2-2; tentatively, D is TRBD1 (5 bases). The CDR3 loop spans 14 amino acids. Per germline, CDR1 SGHRS and CDR2 YFSETQ. Deletions cut 0 bases from V and 4 bases from J, with 7 bases between. CDR3 sequence reads: CASSLAGATGELFF. In DNA, the CDR3 is TGCGCCAGCAGCTTGGCTGGGGCCACCGGGGAGCTGTTTTTT.

This rearrangement joins TRBV27 to TRBJ1-5; D might be TRBD1 (6 bases). This CDR3 comprises 14 residues. The germline V gene encodes CDR1 MNHEY and CDR2 SMNVEV (reference sequence). V was pared by 3 bases and J by 3 bases, with 9 bases between. The CDR3 spells CASSLGGHNQPQHF. CDR3 in DNA: TGTGCCAGCAGTTTGGGGGGACACAATCAGCCCCAGCATTTT.

The V gene is TRBV3-1 (or the pseudogene TRBV3-2), the J gene TRBJ1-6; D call uncertain. The V and J ends lost 7 bases and 7 bases respectively, with 8 bases between them. The CDR3 is 12 residues long. CDR1 and CDR2 (germline): LGHDT, YNNKEL (reference sequence). Written as DNA, the CDR3 is TGTGCCAGCAAACTTGGGAATTCACCCCTCCACTTT. Amino acid sequence: CASKLGNSPLHF.

The chain employs TRBV28 and TRBJ2-7; tentatively, D is TRBD1 (5 bases). This CDR3 region has 12 residues. Germline assignment: CDR1 MDHEN and CDR2 SYDVKM. Trimming removed 4 bases from V and 10 bases from J, with 14 bases in between. CDR3 residues: CASSSPRQGQYF. CDR3 DNA sequence: TGTGCCAGCAGTTCCCCTAGGCAGGGCCAGTACTTC.

The rearrangement links TRBV4-1 to TRBJ1-1; D unclear. CDR3 size: 13 residues. Between the trimmed V and J ends, which lost 0 bases and 4 bases, there was a span of 6 bases. Germline V gives CDR1 MGHRA, CDR2 YSYEKL. CDR3 sequence reads: CASSQDGSTEAFF. In nucleotides, the CDR3 is TGCGCCAGCAGCCAAGACGGATCCACTGAAGCTTTCTTT.

Here the CDR3 reads CATSRDLAPEKLFF. The CDR3 DNA follows: TGTGCCACCAGCAGAGATTTGGCGCCAGAAAAACTGTTTTTT. The chain links TRBV15 to TRBJ1-4; D is ambiguous. Germline values: CDR1 LNHNV, CDR2 YYDKDF (reference sequence). The CDR3 runs to 14 residues. Trimming shortened V by 0 bases and J by 8 bases, and 10 bases separated the two germline ends. The complete variable domain, with remaining parts taken from reference TRBV15 and TRBJ1-4, reads DAMVIQNPRYQVTQFGKPVTLSCSQTLNHNVMYWYQQKSSQAPKLLFHYYDKDFNNEADTPDNFQSRRPNTSFCFLDIRSPGLGDTAMYLCATSRDLAPEKLFFGSGTQLSVL.

The chain has TRBV19 and TRBJ1-5; no clear D gene. V lost 5 bases and J lost 0, with 8 bases in between. Germline V gives CDR1 LNHDA, CDR2 SQIVND (reference sequence). This CDR3 has 14 residues. The CDR3 DNA sequence: TGTGCCAGTAGTCCCGCGGTTAGCAATCAGCCCCAGCATTTT. Its protein product is CASSPAVSNQPQHF.

The chain couples TRBV3-1 (or the pseudogene TRBV3-2) to TRBJ1-2; possibly TRBD1 for D (5 bases). Trimming pared 1 base from V and 3 bases from J, leaving 9 bases between. CDR1 is LGHDT, CDR2 YNNKEL, per germline (reference sequence). The CDR3 has 14 amino acids. The CDR3 DNA reads TGTGCCAGCAGCCAAGGGGGGGACCACTATGGCTACACCTTC. Translating it yields CASSQGGDHYGYTF.